What follows describes a single TCR beta chain. The target antigen is unknown. MiXCR was run by TCRdb on the 5' RACE reads, yielding one entry per CDR3 protein. The repertoire has some 660,000 distinct CDR3 sequences, around 8.3% of them found once; the top ten carry more than 0.75%. This specimen belongs to a study of identical twins. This CDR3 is built from 16 residues. Germline V gene lookup returns CDR1 KGHSH and CDR2 LQKENI. The V end lost 6 bases, the J end lost 0 bases, and 12 bases lay between the germline ends. Study observations and caveats: Out-of-frame alpha sequences common to twins exhibited an excess of low generation probability. Analyses based on zero insertions could be partly confounded by invariant MAIT and iNKT cells. Clonotypes of the beta chain that were abundant in cord blood carried fewer insertions (memory repertoires showed none).

This same sample was also part of a study on yellow fever vaccine responses in identical twins.

Sequencing used PBMCs. The chain links TRBV18 to TRBJ2-6; D is uncertain. This sequence was found in a young woman in good health. The CDR3: CASSDPKGSGANVLTF. CDR3 sequence (DNA): TGTGCCAGCTCCGACCCAAAAGGCTCTGGGGCCAACGTCCTGACTTTC. Combining the CDR3 with reference TRBV18 and TRBJ2-6 gives the whole variable domain NAGVMQNPRHLVRRRGQEARLRCSPMKGHSHVYWYRQLPEEGLKFMVYLQKENIIDESGMPKERFSAEFPKEGPSILRIQQVVRGDSAAYFCASSDPKGSGANVLTFGAGSRLTVL.